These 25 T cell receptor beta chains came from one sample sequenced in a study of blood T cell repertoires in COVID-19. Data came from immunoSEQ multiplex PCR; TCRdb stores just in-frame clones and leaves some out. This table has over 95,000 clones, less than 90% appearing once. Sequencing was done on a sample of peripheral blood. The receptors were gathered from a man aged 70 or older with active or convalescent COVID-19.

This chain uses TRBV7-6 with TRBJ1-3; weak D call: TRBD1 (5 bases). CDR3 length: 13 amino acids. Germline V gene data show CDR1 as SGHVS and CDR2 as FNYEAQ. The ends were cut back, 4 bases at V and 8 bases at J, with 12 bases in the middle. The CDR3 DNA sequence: TGTGCCAGCAGCTCCGCGGGGGGTGACACCATATATTTT. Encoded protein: CASSSAGGDTIYF.

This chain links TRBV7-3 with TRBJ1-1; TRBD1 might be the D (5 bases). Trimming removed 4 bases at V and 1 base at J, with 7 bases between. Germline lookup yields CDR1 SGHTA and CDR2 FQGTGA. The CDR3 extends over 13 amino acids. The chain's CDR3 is CASSSQGNTEAFF. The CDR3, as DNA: TGTGCCAGCAGCTCCCAGGGGAACACTGAAGCTTTCTTT.

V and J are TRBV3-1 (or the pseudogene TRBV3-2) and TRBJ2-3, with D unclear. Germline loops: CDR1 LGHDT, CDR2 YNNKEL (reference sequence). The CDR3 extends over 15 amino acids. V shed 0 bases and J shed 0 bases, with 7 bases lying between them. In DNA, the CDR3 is TGTGCCAGCAGCCAAGAACTCGGTAGCACAGATACGCAGTATTTT. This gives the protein CASSQELGSTDTQYF.

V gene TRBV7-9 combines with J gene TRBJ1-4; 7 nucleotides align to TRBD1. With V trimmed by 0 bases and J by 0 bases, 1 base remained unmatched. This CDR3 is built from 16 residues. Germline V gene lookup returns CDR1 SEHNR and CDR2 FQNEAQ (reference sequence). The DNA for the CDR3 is TGTGCCAGCAGCTTAGCCACAGGGGCAACTAATGAAAAACTGTTTTTT. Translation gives CASSLATGATNEKLFF.

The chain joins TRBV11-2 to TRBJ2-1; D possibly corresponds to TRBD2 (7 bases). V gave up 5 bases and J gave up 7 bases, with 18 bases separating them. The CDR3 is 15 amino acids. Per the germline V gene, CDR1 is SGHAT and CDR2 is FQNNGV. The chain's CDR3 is CASSPWEGGLNEQFF. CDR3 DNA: TGTGCCAGCAGCCCATGGGAGGGGGGTCTTAATGAGCAGTTCTTC.

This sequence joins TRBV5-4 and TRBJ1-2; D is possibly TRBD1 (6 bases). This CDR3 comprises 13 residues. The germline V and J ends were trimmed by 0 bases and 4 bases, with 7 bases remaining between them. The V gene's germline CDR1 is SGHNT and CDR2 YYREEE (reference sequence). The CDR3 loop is CASSLEGGYGYTF. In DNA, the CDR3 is TGTGCCAGCAGCTTGGAAGGGGGCTATGGCTACACCTTC.

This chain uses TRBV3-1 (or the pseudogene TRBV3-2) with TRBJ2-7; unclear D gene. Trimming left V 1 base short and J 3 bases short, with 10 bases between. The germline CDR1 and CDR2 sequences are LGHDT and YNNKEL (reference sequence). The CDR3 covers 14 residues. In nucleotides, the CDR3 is TGTGCCAGCAGCCAAGGCTATCTCTTCTACGAGCAGTACTTC. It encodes CASSQGYLFYEQYF.

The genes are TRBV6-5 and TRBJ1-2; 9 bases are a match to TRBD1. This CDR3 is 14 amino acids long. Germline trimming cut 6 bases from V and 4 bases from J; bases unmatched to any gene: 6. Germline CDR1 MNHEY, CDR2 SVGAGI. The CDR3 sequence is CASSSRDRAYGYTF. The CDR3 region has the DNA TGTGCCAGCAGCTCCCGGGACAGGGCCTATGGCTACACCTTC.

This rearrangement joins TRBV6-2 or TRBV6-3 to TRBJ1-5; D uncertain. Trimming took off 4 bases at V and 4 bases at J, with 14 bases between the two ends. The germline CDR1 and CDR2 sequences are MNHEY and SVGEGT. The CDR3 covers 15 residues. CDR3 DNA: TGTGCCAGCAGTTCTCATTCTCCTATAAATCAGCCCCAGCATTTT. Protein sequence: CASSSHSPINQPQHF.

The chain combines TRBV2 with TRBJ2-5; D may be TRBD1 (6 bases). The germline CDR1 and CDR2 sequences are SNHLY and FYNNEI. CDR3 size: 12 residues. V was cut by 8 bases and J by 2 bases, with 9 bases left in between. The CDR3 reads CASGTQQETQYF. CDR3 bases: TGTGCCAGCGGGACACAACAAGAGACCCAGTACTTC.

The CDR3 is CASSLGPRGPSSYNSPLHF. CDR3 in DNA: TGTGCCAGCAGCTTAGGTCCCAGGGGGCCGAGCTCCTATAATTCACCCCTCCACTTT. The rearrangement links TRBV13 to TRBJ1-6, with 8 bases that match TRBD1. Germline CDR1 PRHDT, CDR2 FYEKMQ (reference sequence). The trim removed 0 bases at V and 0 bases at J, leaving 7 bases unmatched. There are 19 residues in the CDR3.

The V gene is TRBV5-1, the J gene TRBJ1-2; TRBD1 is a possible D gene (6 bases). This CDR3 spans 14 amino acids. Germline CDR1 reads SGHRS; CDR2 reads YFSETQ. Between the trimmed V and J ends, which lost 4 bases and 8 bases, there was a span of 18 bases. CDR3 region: CASSAESGVWGYTF. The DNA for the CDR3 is TGCGCCAGCAGCGCGGAATCAGGGGTCTGGGGCTACACCTTC.

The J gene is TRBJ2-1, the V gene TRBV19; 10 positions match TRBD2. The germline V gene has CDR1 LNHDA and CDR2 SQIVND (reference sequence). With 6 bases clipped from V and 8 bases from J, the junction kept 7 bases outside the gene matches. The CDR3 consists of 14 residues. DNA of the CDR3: TGTGCCAGTAGGGAGCGGGGGGGCCGGGATGAGCAGTTCTTC. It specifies CASRERGGRDEQFF.

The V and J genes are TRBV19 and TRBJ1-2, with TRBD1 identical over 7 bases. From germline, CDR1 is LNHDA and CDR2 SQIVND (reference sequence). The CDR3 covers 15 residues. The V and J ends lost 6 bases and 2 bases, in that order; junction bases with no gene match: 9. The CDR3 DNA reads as TGTGCCAGTAGGATATCCGGGACAGACAACTATGGCTACACCTTC. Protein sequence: CASRISGTDNYGYTF.

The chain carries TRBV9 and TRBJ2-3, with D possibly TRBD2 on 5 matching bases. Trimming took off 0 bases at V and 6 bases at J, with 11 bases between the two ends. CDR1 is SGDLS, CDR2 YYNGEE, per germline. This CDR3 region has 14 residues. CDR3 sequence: CASSVEDSDDTQYF. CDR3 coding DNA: TGTGCCAGCAGCGTAGAAGATAGCGACGATACGCAGTATTTT.

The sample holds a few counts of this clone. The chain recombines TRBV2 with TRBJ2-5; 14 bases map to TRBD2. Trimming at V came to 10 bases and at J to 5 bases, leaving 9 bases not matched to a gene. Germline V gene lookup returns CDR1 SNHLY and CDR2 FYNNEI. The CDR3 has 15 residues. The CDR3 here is CATMGLAGAGETQYF. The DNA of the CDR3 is TGTGCCACCATGGGACTAGCGGGGGCAGGGGAGACCCAGTACTTC.

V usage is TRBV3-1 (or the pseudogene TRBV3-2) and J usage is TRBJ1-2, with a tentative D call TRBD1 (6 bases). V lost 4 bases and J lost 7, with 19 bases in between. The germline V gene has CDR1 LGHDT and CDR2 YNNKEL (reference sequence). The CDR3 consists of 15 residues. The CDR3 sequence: CASSPGGGAYSGYTF. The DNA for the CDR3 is TGTGCCAGCAGCCCGGGAGGGGGGGCTTATTCTGGCTACACCTTC.

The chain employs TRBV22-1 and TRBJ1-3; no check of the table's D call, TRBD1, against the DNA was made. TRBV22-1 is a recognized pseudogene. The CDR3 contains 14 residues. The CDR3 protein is CPGSAPGPGNTIYF. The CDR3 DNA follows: TGTCCTGGGAGCGCACCAGGCCCTGGAAACACCATATATTTT.

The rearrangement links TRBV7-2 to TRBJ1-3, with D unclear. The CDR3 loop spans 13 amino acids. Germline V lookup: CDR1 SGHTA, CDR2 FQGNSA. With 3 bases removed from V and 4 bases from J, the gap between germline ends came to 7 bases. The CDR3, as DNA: TGTGCCAGCAGCTTCGGGGAAGGAAACACCATATATTTT. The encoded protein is CASSFGEGNTIYF. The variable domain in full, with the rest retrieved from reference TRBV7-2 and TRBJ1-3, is GAGVSQSPSNKVTEKGKDVELRCDPISGHTALYWYRQSLGQGLEFLIYFQGNSAPDKSGLPSDRFSAERTGGSVSTLTIQRTQQEDSAVYLCASSFGEGNTIYFGEGSWLTVV.

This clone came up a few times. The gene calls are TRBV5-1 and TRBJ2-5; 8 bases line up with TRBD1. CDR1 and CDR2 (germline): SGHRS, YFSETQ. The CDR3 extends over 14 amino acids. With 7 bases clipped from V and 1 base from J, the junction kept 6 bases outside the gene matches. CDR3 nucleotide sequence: TGCGCCAGCGGAGGACAGGGCATCCAAGAGACCCAGTACTTC. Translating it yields CASGGQGIQETQYF.

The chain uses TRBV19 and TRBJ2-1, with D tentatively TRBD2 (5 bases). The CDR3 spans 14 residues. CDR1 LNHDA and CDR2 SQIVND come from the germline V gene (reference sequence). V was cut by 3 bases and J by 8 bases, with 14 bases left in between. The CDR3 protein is CASSITGTRHEQFF. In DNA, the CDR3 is TGTGCCAGTAGTATCACGGGAACCCGCCATGAGCAGTTCTTC. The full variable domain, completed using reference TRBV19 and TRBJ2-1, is DGGITQSPKYLFRKEGQNVTLSCEQNLNHDAMYWYRQDPGQGLRLIYYSQIVNDFQKGDIAEGYSVSREKKESFPLTVTSAQKNPTAFYLCASSITGTRHEQFFGPGTRLTVL.

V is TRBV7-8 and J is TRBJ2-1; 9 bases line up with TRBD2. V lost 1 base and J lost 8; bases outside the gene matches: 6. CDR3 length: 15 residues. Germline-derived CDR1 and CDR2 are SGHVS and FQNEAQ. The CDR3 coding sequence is TGTGCCAGCAGCTTAGGCGGGGGGGCCGTCCATGAGCAGTTCTTC. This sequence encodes CASSLGGGAVHEQFF.

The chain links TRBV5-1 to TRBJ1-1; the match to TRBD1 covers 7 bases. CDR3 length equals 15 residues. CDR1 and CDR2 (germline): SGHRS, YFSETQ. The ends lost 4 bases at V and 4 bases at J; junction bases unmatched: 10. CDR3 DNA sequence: TGCGCCAGCAGCCCGGTAGGGGGCCAAGGCACTGAAGCTTTCTTT. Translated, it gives CASSPVGGQGTEAFF.

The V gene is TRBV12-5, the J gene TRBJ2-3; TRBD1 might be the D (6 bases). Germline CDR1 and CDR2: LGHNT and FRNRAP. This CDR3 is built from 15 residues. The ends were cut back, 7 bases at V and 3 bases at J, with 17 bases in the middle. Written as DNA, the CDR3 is TGTGCTAGTGCCCGACAGGTCGGCAAGACAGATACGCAGTATTTT. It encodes CASARQVGKTDTQYF.

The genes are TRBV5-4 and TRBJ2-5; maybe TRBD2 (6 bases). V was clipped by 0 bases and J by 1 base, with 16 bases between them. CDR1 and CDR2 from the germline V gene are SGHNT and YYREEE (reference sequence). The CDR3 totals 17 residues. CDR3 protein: CASSLGGVREPQETQYF. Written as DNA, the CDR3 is TGTGCCAGCAGCTTGGGGGGCGTACGGGAGCCCCAAGAGACCCAGTACTTC.